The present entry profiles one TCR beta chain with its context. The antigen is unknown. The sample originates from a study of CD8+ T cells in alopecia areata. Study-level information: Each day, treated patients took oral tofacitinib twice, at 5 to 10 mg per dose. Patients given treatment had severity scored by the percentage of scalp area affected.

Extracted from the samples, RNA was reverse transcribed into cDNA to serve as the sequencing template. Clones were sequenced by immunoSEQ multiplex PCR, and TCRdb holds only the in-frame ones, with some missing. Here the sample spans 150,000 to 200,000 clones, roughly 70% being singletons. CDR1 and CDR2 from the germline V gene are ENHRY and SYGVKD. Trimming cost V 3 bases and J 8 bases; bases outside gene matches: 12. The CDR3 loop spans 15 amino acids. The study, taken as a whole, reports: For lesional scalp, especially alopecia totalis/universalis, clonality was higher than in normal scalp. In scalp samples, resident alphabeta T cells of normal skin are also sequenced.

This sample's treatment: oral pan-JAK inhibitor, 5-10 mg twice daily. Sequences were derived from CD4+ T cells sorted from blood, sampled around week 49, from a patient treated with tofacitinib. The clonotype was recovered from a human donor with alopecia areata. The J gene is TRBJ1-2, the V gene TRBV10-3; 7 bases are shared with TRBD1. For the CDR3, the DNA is TGTGCCATCAGTGATTACCGGGACAGAAGTAGGGGCTACACCTTC. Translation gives CAISDYRDRSRGYTF.